The sequence of this T cell receptor beta chain was determined in a study of T-cell reconstitution after alpha-beta-depleted transplantation in children. Study-wide points: Reportedly, alpha-beta T cells present about two months post-transplant originated from several hundred expanded clones of graft origin. Newly generated T cells supplied most T-cell counts and diversity one year post-transplant.

V was shortened by 7 bases and J by 0 bases, with 12 bases between the two germline ends. The CDR3 totals 13 residues. Germline V gene lookup returns CDR1 SQVTM and CDR2 ANQGSEA. This clonotype was detected ten times or more. The antigen is unknown. Unique molecular identifiers were used to barcode this TCRbeta library. TCRdb re-called the PCR reads through MiXCR, storing one row per CDR3 protein. Among 600,000 to 700,000 distinct CDR3 sequences listed, roughly 14% were seen once. Specimen: PBMCs, collected before TCRalphabeta/CD19-depleted stem cell transplant. This TCR derives from a girl aged 2-15 years with congenital amegakaryocytic thrombocytopenia, due to receive a stem cell transplant. V gene TRBV29-1 combines with J gene TRBJ1-2; D not certain. The CDR3 here is CSASTTTNYGYTF. In DNA, the CDR3 is TGCAGCGCCTCCACGACAACTAACTATGGCTACACCTTC.